Below are 31 T cell receptor beta chains sequenced from a single sample in a study of blood T cell repertoires in COVID-19. Clones were sequenced by immunoSEQ multiplex PCR, and TCRdb holds only the in-frame ones, with some missing. The top ten clones hold 10% to 15% of a sample with around 70,000 clones, 86% of them seen once. Sequencing was performed on peripheral blood. These receptors were taken from a human donor in a cohort sampled during active COVID-19.

This chain connects TRBV5-6 to TRBJ2-5; TRBD2 aligns across 7 bases. This CDR3 region has 14 residues. Germline V gene data show CDR1 as SGHDT and CDR2 as YYEEEE. Trimming cost V 6 bases and J 4 bases; bases outside gene matches: 9. In DNA, the CDR3 is TGTGCCAGCATCATGGGGTCGGGGGGAGAGACCCAGTACTTC. Residues: CASIMGSGGETQYF. The full variable domain, completed using reference TRBV5-6 and TRBJ2-5, is DAGVTQSPTHLIKTRGQQVTLRCSPKSGHDTVSWYQQALGQGPQFIFQYYEEEERQRGNFPDRFSGHQFPNYSSELNVNALLLGDSALYLCASIMGSGGETQYFGPGTRLLVL.

This clone was seen more than once but under ten times. Here the CDR3 reads CASSPRKTGEADTQYF. CDR3 coding DNA: TGTGCCAGCTCACCGCGGAAGACAGGGGAAGCAGATACGCAGTATTTT. V usage is TRBV18 and J usage is TRBJ2-3; TRBD1 matches at 8 bases. The V gene end was trimmed by 3 bases and the J gene end by 4 bases; junction bases not matched to a gene: 9. The CDR3 contains 16 residues. The germline CDR1 and CDR2 sequences are KGHSH and LQKENI.

The V call is TRBV10-3, the J call TRBJ2-1, with TRBD1 identical over 8 bases. Germline loops: CDR1 ENHRY, CDR2 SYGVKD. The CDR3 runs to 16 residues. V lost 0 bases to trimming and J lost 6 bases; unmatched junction nucleotides: 7. The CDR3 DNA follows: TGTGCCATCAGTGAGTCGGTAGGACAGGGTACCAATGAGCAGTTCTTC. Its translation: CAISESVGQGTNEQFF.

The chain employs TRBV7-2 and TRBJ2-7, with 7 bases that match TRBD1. V was clipped by 4 bases and J by 3 bases; unmatched bases: 3. Germline CDR1 is SGHTA and CDR2 is FQGNSA. The CDR3 totals 13 residues. The CDR3 nucleotides read TGTGCCAGCAGCTATAACAGGGGCTACGAGCAGTACTTC. Its protein is CASSYNRGYEQYF.

Regarding this clone: The junction departs from the called germline gene at one end, perhaps through a read error. The CDR3 bases are TGTGCCAGCAGCGTAGCGACACTCACACTTAATGAGCAGTTCTTC. Its translation: CASSVATLTLNEQFF. The chain joins TRBV7-8 to TRBJ2-1; TRBD2 might be the D (5 bases). CDR1 and CDR2 (germline): SGHVS, FQNEAQ. This CDR3 has 15 residues.

The chain employs TRBV7-2 and TRBJ2-7, with 7 bases identical to TRBD2. This CDR3 contains 14 residues. The germline V gene has CDR1 SGHTA and CDR2 FQGNSA. The V segment lost 5 bases and the J segment 0 bases; nucleotides outside the gene matches: 4. The CDR3 loop reads CASSLGGTSYEQYF. As DNA, the CDR3 is TGTGCCAGCAGCCTCGGGGGGACCTCCTACGAGCAGTACTTC. The complete variable domain, with remaining parts taken from reference TRBV7-2 and TRBJ2-7, reads GAGVSQSPSNKVTEKGKDVELRCDPISGHTALYWYRQSLGQGLEFLIYFQGNSAPDKSGLPSDRFSAERTGGSVSTLTIQRTQQEDSAVYLCASSLGGTSYEQYFGPGTRLTVT.

CDR3 sequence: CASSPPRGYEQYF. As DNA, the CDR3 is TGTGCCAGCAGTCCCCCCAGGGGCTACGAGCAGTACTTC. The chain has TRBV28 and TRBJ2-7; weak D call: TRBD1 (6 bases). Trimming shortened V by 5 bases and J by 3 bases, and 11 bases separated the two germline ends. The CDR3 loop spans 13 amino acids. Germline CDR1 reads MDHEN; CDR2 reads SYDVKM. Looking up the rest from reference TRBV28 and TRBJ2-7 gives the full variable domain: DVKVTQSSRYLVKRTGEKVFLECVQDMDHENMFWYRQDPGLGLRLIYFSYDVKMKEKGDIPEGYSVSREKKERFSLILESASTNQTSMYLCASSPPRGYEQYFGPGTRLTVT.

The rearrangement uses TRBV6-5 and TRBJ2-6; D unclear. The germline V gene encodes CDR1 MNHEY and CDR2 SVGAGI. The V and J ends lost 8 bases and 0 bases respectively, with 5 bases between them. CDR3 size: 13 residues. The CDR3 region is CASSVSGANVLTF. DNA for the CDR3: TGTGCCAGCTCTGTCTCTGGGGCCAACGTCCTGACTTTC.

This chain links TRBV3-1 (or the pseudogene TRBV3-2) with TRBJ2-2, with 8 positions matching TRBD1. Germline assignment: CDR1 LGHDT and CDR2 YNNKEL (reference sequence). V shed 8 bases, J shed 2 bases, and the junction held 4 bases outside the gene matches. This CDR3 is built from 14 residues. As DNA, the CDR3 is TGTGCCAGCGGACAGGGAAAAAACACCGGGGAGCTGTTTTTT. Its protein is CASGQGKNTGELFF.

There are a few counts of this clone. V is TRBV6-5 and J is TRBJ2-2; no firm D call. The CDR3 runs 12 residues. V lost 8 bases and J lost 1, with 5 bases in between. In germline, CDR1 is MNHEY, CDR2 SVGAGI. The CDR3 protein is CASGRNTGELFF. The CDR3 DNA sequence: TGTGCCAGCGGTAGGAACACCGGGGAGCTGTTTTTT.

This clone occurred once. This CDR3 reads CASSISGTGRLYGYTF. The CDR3 bases are TGTGCCAGTAGTATTTCCGGGACAGGGCGCCTGTATGGCTACACCTTC. This chain connects TRBV19 to TRBJ1-2, with 9 bases matching TRBD1. The CDR3 loop spans 16 amino acids. Germline V lookup: CDR1 LNHDA, CDR2 SQIVND (reference sequence). Germline trimming cut 3 bases from V and 5 bases from J; bases unmatched to any gene: 10.

The genes are TRBV12-3 or TRBV12-4 and TRBJ1-2; D gene unclear. This CDR3 region has 12 residues. V lost 1 base to trimming and J lost 8 bases, with 8 bases between them. CDR3: CASSLGLLGYTF. DNA for the CDR3: TGTGCCAGCAGTTTAGGACTGCTGGGCTACACCTTC.

The genes are TRBV5-1 and TRBJ1-4; perhaps TRBD1 as D (5 bases). With 0 bases removed from V and 4 bases from J, the gap between germline ends came to 7 bases. The CDR3 extends over 14 amino acids. Germline V lookup: CDR1 SGHRS, CDR2 YFSETQ. The CDR3, as DNA: TGCGCCAGCAGCTTGGGACAGAATAATGAAAAACTGTTTTTT. This encodes CASSLGQNNEKLFF.

The chain employs TRBV15 and TRBJ2-1; TRBD1 matches 10 bases. The CDR3 has 14 amino acids. In germline, CDR1 is LNHNV, CDR2 YYDKDF (reference sequence). V shed 5 bases, J shed 6 bases, and the junction held 4 bases outside the gene matches. CDR3 amino acids: CATSRQGAFNEQFF. CDR3 sequence (DNA): TGTGCCACCAGCCGACAGGGGGCGTTCAATGAGCAGTTCTTC. Based on the CDR3 plus reference TRBV15 and TRBJ2-1, the full variable domain is DAMVIQNPRYQVTQFGKPVTLSCSQTLNHNVMYWYQQKSSQAPKLLFHYYDKDFNNEADTPDNFQSRRPNTSFCFLDIRSPGLGDTAMYLCATSRQGAFNEQFFGPGTRLTVL.

This clone was detected a few times. The V and J genes are TRBV6-5 and TRBJ1-6; D is uncertain. This CDR3 is built from 14 residues. Germline V gene sequence: CDR1 MNHEY, CDR2 SVGAGI. The V end lost 2 bases, the J end lost 3 bases, and 5 bases lay between the germline ends. CDR3 DNA sequence: TGTGCCAGCAGTTACGGCAGCTATAATTCACCCCTCCACTTT. Translating gives CASSYGSYNSPLHF.

J is TRBJ2-2 and V is TRBV2; possibly TRBD1 for D (6 bases). The CDR3 runs 13 residues. Germline assignment: CDR1 SNHLY and CDR2 FYNNEI. The V and J ends lost 8 bases and 7 bases respectively, with 14 bases between them. CDR3 region: CASSSSGDGELFF. CDR3 sequence (DNA): TGTGCCAGCTCTAGTTCAGGGGACGGGGAGCTGTTTTTT.

J is TRBJ2-7 and V is TRBV7-2; D may be TRBD2 (5 bases). This CDR3 region has 19 residues. CDR1 is SGHTA and CDR2 is FQGNSA in the germline V gene. Between the trimmed V and J ends, which lost 3 bases and 0 bases, there was a span of 24 bases. CDR3: CASSFTTGGSSPASYEQYF. CDR3 bases: TGTGCCAGCAGCTTTACTACCGGAGGCAGCTCCCCTGCCTCCTACGAGCAGTACTTC.

This chain links TRBV5-1 with TRBJ2-2, with TRBD2 identical over 10 bases. Looked up from germline, CDR1 is SGHRS and CDR2 is YFSETQ. The CDR3 runs 16 residues. The junction had 8 bases not matched to a gene; V was cut back by 4 bases and J by 5 bases. CDR3: CASSPLAGVETGELFF. In DNA, the CDR3 is TGCGCCAGCAGCCCCCTAGCGGGGGTAGAAACCGGGGAGCTGTTTTTT. Filled out from reference TRBV5-1 and TRBJ2-2, the complete variable domain reads KAGVTQTPRYLIKTRGQQVTLSCSPISGHRSVSWYQQTPGQGLQFLFEYFSETQRNKGNFPGRFSGRQFSNSRSEMNVSTLELGDSALYLCASSPLAGVETGELFFGEGSRLTVL.

The chain is built from TRBV18 and TRBJ2-2; 7 bases align to TRBD1. Unmatched junction bases numbered 8, after V lost 6 bases and J lost 4 bases. CDR3 length: 15 residues. Germline CDR1 is KGHSH and CDR2 is LQKENI. CDR3 loop: CASSRDSPPTGELFF. CDR3 nucleotides: TGTGCCAGCTCCCGGGACAGCCCTCCCACCGGGGAGCTGTTTTTT.

This clone is medium-sized. The chain recombines TRBV5-4 with TRBJ1-1; the D is unclear. CDR3 length equals 14 residues. The germline V and J ends were trimmed by 4 bases and 1 base, with 11 bases remaining between them. In germline, CDR1 is SGHNT, CDR2 YYREEE (reference sequence). The CDR3 DNA sequence: TGTGCCAGCAGCGCGCGAGCTCCGAACACTGAAGCTTTCTTT. This sequence encodes CASSARAPNTEAFF.

The rearrangement uses TRBV6-5 and TRBJ2-2; D is unclear. Germline V lookup: CDR1 MNHEY, CDR2 SVGAGI. V lost 0 bases and J 1 base, leaving 3 bases between the germline ends. This CDR3 has 14 amino acids. The CDR3 DNA reads TGTGCCAGCAGTTACTCGAGGAACACCGGGGAGCTGTTTTTT. Protein: CASSYSRNTGELFF.

There are a few counts of this clone. Relative to the germline gene, one junction end is altered; a read error may explain this. J is TRBJ1-1 and V is TRBV5-1; TRBD1 is a possible D gene (6 bases). Per the germline V gene, CDR1 is SGHRS and CDR2 is YFSETQ. The CDR3 covers 13 residues. CDR3: CASSLDRNTEAFF. Written as DNA, the CDR3 is TGCGCCAGCAGTTTGGACAGGAACACTGAAGCTTTCTTT.

The chain combines TRBV6-2 or TRBV6-3 with TRBJ2-5; 11 nucleotides line up with TRBD1. The CDR3 loop spans 15 amino acids. V trimming: 4 bases; J trimming: 5 bases; junction bases outside the gene matches: 6. CDR1 and CDR2 (germline): MNHEY, SVGEGT. The chain's CDR3 is CASSLYRDRGETQYF. CDR3 DNA: TGTGCCAGCAGTTTATACCGGGACAGGGGGGAGACCCAGTACTTC.

V is TRBV5-1 and J is TRBJ2-5; weak D call: TRBD1 (5 bases). Trimming took off 4 bases at V and 5 bases at J, with 18 bases between the two ends. Germline assignment: CDR1 SGHRS and CDR2 YFSETQ. The CDR3 runs 15 residues. The CDR3 region has the DNA TGCGCCAGCAGCGCGGAGACAGCCCCCTTGGAGACCCAGTACTTC. This gives the protein CASSAETAPLETQYF.

This chain links TRBV7-2 with TRBJ2-5; a possible D gene is TRBD2 (5 bases). Deletions cut 0 bases from V and 5 bases from J, with 13 bases between. The CDR3 sequence is 15 residues long. The germline V gene has CDR1 SGHTA and CDR2 FQGNSA. This chain's CDR3 is CASSLARLAMETQYF. CDR3 nucleotide sequence: TGTGCCAGCAGCTTAGCTAGGCTAGCTATGGAGACCCAGTACTTC.

The chain joins TRBV27 to TRBJ1-1, with D perhaps TRBD1 (6 bases). CDR3 size: 14 residues. The V end was cut by 2 bases, the J end by 4 bases, with 11 bases between. The germline gives CDR1 MNHEY, CDR2 SMNVEV (reference sequence). The CDR3 reads CASSLSRGITEAFF. In DNA, the CDR3 is TGTGCCAGCAGTTTAAGCAGGGGAATCACTGAAGCTTTCTTT.

This chain joins TRBV2 and TRBJ1-2, with 7 bases aligning to TRBD1. The CDR3 totals 16 residues. V lost 4 bases, J lost 8 bases, and 16 bases stayed unmatched. The germline V gene encodes CDR1 SNHLY and CDR2 FYNNEI. CDR3 DNA sequence: TGTGCCAGCAGTGCGAAACCCCCGACAGGGACCTCCGGCTACACCTTC. Encoded protein: CASSAKPPTGTSGYTF.

J is TRBJ1-4 and V is TRBV5-4; 9 bases are a match to TRBD1. The CDR3 sequence is 15 residues long. With V trimmed by 0 bases and J by 8 bases, 5 bases remained unmatched. Germline CDR1 SGHNT, CDR2 YYREEE (reference sequence). CDR3 in DNA: TGTGCCAGCAGCTTGGGGGGGACAGGGTCCGAAAAACTGTTTTTT. Its protein is CASSLGGTGSEKLFF.

This chain links TRBV9 with TRBJ2-2; D is possibly TRBD2 (5 bases). The CDR3 is 15 residues long. The germline V gene encodes CDR1 SGDLS and CDR2 YYNGEE. V shed 0 bases and J shed 5 bases, with 11 bases lying between them. CDR3 coding DNA: TGTGCCAGCAGCGTAGAGGTCCGGAGGACCGGGGAGCTGTTTTTT. Protein sequence: CASSVEVRRTGELFF. The full variable domain, rest sourced from reference TRBV9 and TRBJ2-2, is DSGVTQTPKHLITATGQRVTLRCSPRSGDLSVYWYQQSLDQGLQFLIQYYNGEERAKGNILERFSAQQFPDLHSELNLSSLELGDSALYFCASSVEVRRTGELFFGEGSRLTVL.

This rearrangement joins TRBV2 to TRBJ2-3; tentatively, D is TRBD1 (5 bases). CDR3 size: 13 residues. Trimming took off 5 bases at V and 0 bases at J, with 6 bases between the two ends. CDR1 is SNHLY and CDR2 is FYNNEI in the germline V gene. The CDR3 DNA follows: TGTGCCAGCAGTAGACAGAGCACAGATACGCAGTATTTT. It specifies CASSRQSTDTQYF.

This sequence joins TRBV28 and TRBJ1-2, with 7 bases aligning to TRBD1. V trimming: 4 bases; J trimming: 1 base; junction bases outside the gene matches: 15. CDR1 is MDHEN, CDR2 SYDVKM, per germline. The CDR3 length is 18 residues. DNA for the CDR3: TGTGCCAGCAGTTCCACCCACGGAGACAGGGCATATAACTATGGCTACACCTTC. It is translated as CASSSTHGDRAYNYGYTF.